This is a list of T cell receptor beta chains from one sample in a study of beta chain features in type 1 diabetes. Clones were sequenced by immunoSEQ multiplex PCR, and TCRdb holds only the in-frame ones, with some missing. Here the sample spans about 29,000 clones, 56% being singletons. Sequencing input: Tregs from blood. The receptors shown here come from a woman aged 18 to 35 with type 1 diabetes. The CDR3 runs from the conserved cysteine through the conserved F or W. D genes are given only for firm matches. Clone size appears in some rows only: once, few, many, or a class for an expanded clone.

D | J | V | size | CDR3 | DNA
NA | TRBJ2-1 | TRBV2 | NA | CASSPGPRGKQFF | TGTGCCAGCAGTCCTGGGCCAAGGGGAAAGCAGTTCTTC
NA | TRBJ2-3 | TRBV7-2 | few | CASNANGDTQYF | TGTGCCAGCAACGCGAATGGAGATACGCAGTATTTT
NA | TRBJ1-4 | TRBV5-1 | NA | CASSLEGHRTWEKLFF | TGCGCCAGCAGCTTGGAGGGCCACCGGACTTGGGAAAAACTGTTTTTT
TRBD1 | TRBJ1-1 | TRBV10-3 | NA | CAIRQQGITEAFF | TGTGCCATCAGACAACAGGGGATCACTGAAGCTTTCTTT
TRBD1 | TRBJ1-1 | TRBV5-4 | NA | CASSPPDRATEAFF | TGTGCCAGCAGCCCCCCGGACAGGGCAACTGAAGCTTTCTTT
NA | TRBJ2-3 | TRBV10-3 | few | CATRGEGQAKKSTDTQYF | TGTGCCACGAGGGGGGAGGGACAAGCTAAAAAAAGCACAGATACGCAGTATTTT
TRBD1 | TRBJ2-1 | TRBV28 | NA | CASSLGQGANEQFF | TGTGCCAGCAGTTTAGGACAGGGGGCCAATGAGCAGTTCTTC
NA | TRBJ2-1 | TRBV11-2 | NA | CASSFERPSSYNEQFF | TGTGCCAGCAGCTTCGAACGTCCGAGCTCCTACAATGAGCAGTTCTTC
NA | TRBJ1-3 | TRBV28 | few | CASSPVGGLHSGNTIYF | TGTGCCAGCAGTCCAGTGGGGGGTCTTCACTCTGGAAACACCATATATTTT
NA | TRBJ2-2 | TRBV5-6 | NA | CASSSVQGAGELFF | TGTGCCAGCAGTTCGGTACAGGGTGCCGGGGAGCTGTTTTTT
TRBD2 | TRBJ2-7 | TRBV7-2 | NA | CASSLVGGRESYPGYEQYF | TGTGCCAGCAGCTTAGTCGGCGGGAGAGAGAGTTACCCGGGCTACGAGCAGTACTTC
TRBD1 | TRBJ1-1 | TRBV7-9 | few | CASSLGGDRDAFF | TGTGCCAGCAGCTTAGGGGGCGACAGGGACGCTTTCTTT
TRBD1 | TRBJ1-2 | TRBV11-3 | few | CASSLFTRGDGYTF | TGTGCCAGCAGCTTATTCACCAGGGGGGATGGCTACACCTTC